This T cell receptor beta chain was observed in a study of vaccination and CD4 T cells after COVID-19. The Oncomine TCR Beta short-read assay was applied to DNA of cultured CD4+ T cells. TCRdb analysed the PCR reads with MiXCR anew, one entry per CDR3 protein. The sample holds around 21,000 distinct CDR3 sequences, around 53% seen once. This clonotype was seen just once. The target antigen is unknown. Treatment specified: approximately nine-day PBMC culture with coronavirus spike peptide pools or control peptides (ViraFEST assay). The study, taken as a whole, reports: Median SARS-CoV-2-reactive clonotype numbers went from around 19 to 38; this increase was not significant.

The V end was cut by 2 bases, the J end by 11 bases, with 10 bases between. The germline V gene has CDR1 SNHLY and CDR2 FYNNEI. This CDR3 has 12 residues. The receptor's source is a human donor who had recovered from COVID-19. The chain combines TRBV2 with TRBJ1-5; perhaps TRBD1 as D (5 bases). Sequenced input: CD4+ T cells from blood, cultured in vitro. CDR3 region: CASSEPGRTQHF. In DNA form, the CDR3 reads TGTGCCAGCAGTGAACCGGGGCGAACCCAGCATTTT. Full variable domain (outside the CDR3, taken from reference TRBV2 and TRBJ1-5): EPEVTQTPSHQVTQMGQEVILRCVPISNHLYFYWYRQILGQKVEFLVSFYNNEISEKSEIFDDQFSVERPDGSNFTLKIRSTKLEDSAMYFCASSEPGRTQHFGDGTRLSIL.